The 14 T cell receptor beta chains presented below share a single source sample, sequenced in a study of blood T cell repertoires in COVID-19. The protocol was immunoSEQ multiplex PCR, while the TCRdb copy is restricted to in-frame clones and leaves out a portion. The table has over 150,000 clones, roughly 80% seen once. Sequenced sample: peripheral blood. These receptors all stem from a man younger than 35 with active or convalescent COVID-19.

The rearrangement links TRBV30 to TRBJ2-5; 9 bases match TRBD2. The CDR3 contains 16 residues. Germline lookup yields CDR1 GTSNPN and CDR2 SVGIG (reference sequence). The trim removed 3 bases at V and 3 bases at J, leaving 11 bases unmatched. CDR3 amino acids: CAWSRKEASGKETQYF. As DNA, the CDR3 is TGTGCCTGGAGCCGAAAAGAGGCTAGCGGGAAAGAGACCCAGTACTTC. Drawing the rest from reference TRBV30 and TRBJ2-5, the complete variable domain is SQTIHQWPATLVQPVGSPLSLECTVEGTSNPNLYWYRQAAGRGLQLLFYSVGIGQISSEVPQNLSASRPQDRQFILSSKKLLLSDSGFYLCAWSRKEASGKETQYFGPGTRLLVL.

The chain carries TRBV10-3 and TRBJ2-7; the match to TRBD2 covers 8 bases. The CDR3 has 14 residues. CDR1 is ENHRY and CDR2 is SYGVKD in the germline V gene. V lost 5 bases, J lost 2 bases, and 5 bases stayed unmatched. CDR3 loop: CAISQAGVTYEQYF. DNA for the CDR3: TGTGCCATCAGTCAAGCGGGAGTTACCTACGAGCAGTACTTC.

This sequence joins TRBV27 and TRBJ1-4; maybe TRBD1 (6 bases). V lost 5 bases to trimming and J lost 1 base, with 23 bases between them. Germline lookup yields CDR1 MNHEY and CDR2 SMNVEV (reference sequence). The CDR3 extends over 19 amino acids. This CDR3 is CASSLLSQGLNGTNEKLFF. The CDR3 DNA reads as TGTGCCAGCAGTCTCCTGTCGCAGGGGCTTAATGGAACTAATGAAAAACTGTTTTTT.

The V and J genes are TRBV29-1 and TRBJ1-1, with 7 bases aligning to TRBD1. This CDR3 comprises 12 residues. Trimming took 5 bases from V and 4 from J; bases not matched to a gene: 4. CDR1 SQVTM and CDR2 ANQGSEA come from the germline V gene. For the CDR3, the DNA is TGCAGCGTTTATGACAGGGCCACTGAAGCTTTCTTT. The encoded protein is CSVYDRATEAFF.

V and J are TRBV6-6 and TRBJ1-2, with D possibly matching TRBD1 (5 bases). CDR1 is MNHNY and CDR2 is SVGAGI in the germline V gene (reference sequence). V was trimmed by 0 bases and J by 3 bases, leaving 8 bases between them. This CDR3 has 14 residues. CDR3 in DNA: TGTGCCAGCAGTTACTCTCTGACAGACTATGGCTACACCTTC. Protein: CASSYSLTDYGYTF.

The chain is built from TRBV5-5 and TRBJ1-2; tentative D call: TRBD1 (6 bases). In germline, CDR1 is SGHKS, CDR2 YYEKEE (reference sequence). This CDR3 is 13 amino acids long. V lost 2 bases, J lost 7 bases, and 12 bases lay in between. The DNA of the CDR3 is TGTGCCAGCAGCTTCCAGGGGAAGGGTGGCTACACCTTC. Its protein product is CASSFQGKGGYTF.

The chain combines TRBV15 with TRBJ2-5, with TRBD1 matching over 8 bases. This CDR3 has 14 residues. V lost 7 bases to trimming and J lost 1 base; unmatched junction nucleotides: 5. Germline assignment: CDR1 LNHNV and CDR2 YYDKDF (reference sequence). The CDR3 protein is CATTRDRSQETQYF. CDR3 nucleotide sequence: TGTGCCACCACAAGGGACAGGTCCCAAGAGACCCAGTACTTC.

The V call is TRBV27, the J call TRBJ1-4; possibly TRBD1 for D (5 bases). Germline CDR1 reads MNHEY; CDR2 reads SMNVEV (reference sequence). Trimming pared 9 bases from V and 3 bases from J, leaving 20 bases between. CDR3 size: 16 residues. The CDR3 spells CARGGPSRAPNEKLFF. The CDR3 region has the DNA TGTGCCAGGGGGGGACCTTCCAGGGCCCCTAATGAAAAACTGTTTTTT.

The table lists this clone with a count of one. V usage is TRBV6-1 and J usage is TRBJ2-3; 7 bases map to TRBD2. V lost 1 base to trimming and J lost 1 base; unmatched junction nucleotides: 5. Germline-derived CDR1 and CDR2 are MNHNS and SASEGT. This CDR3 has 16 amino acids. The CDR3 bases are TGTGCCAGCAGTGAAGGGGCGGGAGCTCGCACAGATACGCAGTATTTT. Translated: CASSEGAGARTDTQYF.

The chain joins TRBV6-1 to TRBJ1-2; no definite D call. The CDR3 sequence is 16 residues long. V gave up 4 bases and J gave up 5 bases, with 20 bases separating them. In germline, CDR1 is MNHNS, CDR2 SASEGT. This CDR3 reads CASSATGGVLPYGYTF. The CDR3 region has the DNA TGTGCCAGCAGTGCAACCGGCGGGGTCCTTCCATATGGCTACACCTTC.

This clone came up a few times. The chain couples TRBV29-1 to TRBJ1-1; D ambiguous. There are 12 residues in the CDR3. The V end lost 4 bases, the J end lost 1 base, and 7 bases lay between the germline ends. Germline V gives CDR1 SQVTM, CDR2 ANQGSEA. CDR3 sequence reads: CSVALTNTEAFF. Here the CDR3 DNA reads TGCAGCGTTGCACTTACGAACACTGAAGCTTTCTTT. Drawing the rest from reference TRBV29-1 and TRBJ1-1, the complete variable domain is SAVISQKPSRDICQRGTSLTIQCQVDSQVTMMFWYRQQPGQSLTLIATANQGSEATYESGFVIDKFPISRPNLTFSTLTVSNMSPEDSSIYLCSVALTNTEAFFGQGTRLTVV.

The V and J genes are TRBV4-3 and TRBJ2-5, with D tentatively TRBD2 (6 bases). The CDR3 is 16 residues long. With 0 bases removed from V and 2 bases from J, the gap between germline ends came to 13 bases. Germline V gene sequence: CDR1 LGHNA, CDR2 YSLEER. For the CDR3, the DNA is TGCGCCAGCAGCCAAGAGTCCGGGACTGGTCAAGAGACCCAGTACTTC. It specifies CASSQESGTGQETQYF.

V is TRBV18 and J is TRBJ2-1; 8 positions match TRBD1. The CDR3 sequence is 13 residues long. Trimming removed 6 bases from V and 7 bases from J; junction bases left unmatched: 5. Looked up from germline, CDR1 is KGHSH and CDR2 is LQKENI. CDR3 sequence: CASSLQGVNEQFF. The DNA of the CDR3 is TGTGCCAGCTCTCTACAGGGGGTTAATGAGCAGTTCTTC.

The rearrangement links TRBV5-5 to TRBJ2-6; D perhaps matches TRBD2 (6 bases). Germline V lookup: CDR1 SGHKS, CDR2 YYEKEE (reference sequence). V was shortened by 5 bases and J by 12 bases, with 18 bases between the two germline ends. This CDR3 is 14 amino acids long. Here the CDR3 DNA reads TGTGCCAGCAGGACGAACCGGGACTTAGGCGTCCTGACTTTC. It codes for CASRTNRDLGVLTF.